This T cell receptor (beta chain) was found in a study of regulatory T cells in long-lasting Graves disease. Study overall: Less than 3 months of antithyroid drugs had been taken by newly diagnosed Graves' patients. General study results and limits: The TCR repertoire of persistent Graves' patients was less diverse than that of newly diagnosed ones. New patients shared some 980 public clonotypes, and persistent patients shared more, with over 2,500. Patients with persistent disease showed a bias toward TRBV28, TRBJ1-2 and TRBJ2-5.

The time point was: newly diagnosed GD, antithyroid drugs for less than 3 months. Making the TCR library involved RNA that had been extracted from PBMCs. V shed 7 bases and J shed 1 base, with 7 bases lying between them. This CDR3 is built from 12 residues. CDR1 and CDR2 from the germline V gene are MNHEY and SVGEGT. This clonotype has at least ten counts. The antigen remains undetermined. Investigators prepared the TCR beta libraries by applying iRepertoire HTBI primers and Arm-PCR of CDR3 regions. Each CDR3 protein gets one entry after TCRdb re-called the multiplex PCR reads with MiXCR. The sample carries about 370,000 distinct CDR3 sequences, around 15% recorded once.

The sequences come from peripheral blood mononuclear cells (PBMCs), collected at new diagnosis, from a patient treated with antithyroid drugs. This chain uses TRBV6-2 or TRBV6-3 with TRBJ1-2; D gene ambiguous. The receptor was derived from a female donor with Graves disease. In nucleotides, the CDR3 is TGTGCCAGCAACGGCCGTAACTATGGCTACACCTTC. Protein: CASNGRNYGYTF.